This T cell receptor (beta chain) was recorded in a study of cytotoxic CD8 clonotypes in ibrutinib-treated CLL. Study summary: The cohort had about a dozen relapsed/refractory and over 14 treatment-naive patients, 17 IGHV unmutated. The average sample held approximately 240,000 productive templates and about 94,000 productive rearrangements.

This clone was counted once. Its cognate antigen is unknown. Whole-study results and caveats: On treatment, the uncommon public clonotypes contracted or remained stable.

Assay: immunoSEQ multiplex PCR; the TCRdb copy retains only in-frame clones and omits some. This sample has 100,000 to 150,000 clones, with approximately 85% found just once. Germline assignment: CDR1 SGHDT and CDR2 YYEEEE. Trimming left V 4 bases short and J 3 bases short, with 23 bases between. The CDR3 runs 17 residues. The sample in question was PBMCs, obtained after 24 months of ibrutinib treatment. V and J are TRBV5-6 and TRBJ2-7; D may be TRBD1 (7 bases). The clonotype originates from a human donor with chronic lymphocytic leukemia. The CDR3 nucleotides read TGTGCCAGCAGCCGCCAAGGTTGGACAGGCGGGGTCTACGAGCAGTACTTC. Translated: CASSRQGWTGGVYEQYF.